This T cell receptor beta chain derives from a study of shared clonotypes between healthy human individuals. This CDR3 comprises 14 residues. The V segment lost 4 bases and the J segment 8 bases; nucleotides outside the gene matches: 8. Germline V gene lookup returns CDR1 SGDLS and CDR2 YYNGEE. Note on this clone: Antigen specificity is unknown.

The DNA input per sorted-subset replicate PCR was about 190 ng, corresponding to around 30,000 T cell genomes. Sequencing used immunoSEQ multiplex PCR; TCRdb keeps in-frame clones, though not all of them. The sample yields 630,000 or so clones, roughly 98% seen once. Terminally differentiated effector memory CD45RA+ cells were excluded from the naive CD8 cells, which were CD45RO-negative and positively selected for CCR7. Whole-study results and caveats: Around 4.7% of naive CD4 clonotypes were shared across a few donors.

The chain has TRBV9 and TRBJ2-1; 8 positions match TRBD1. The sequencing sample was made of naive CD8+ T cells sorted from blood. This clonotype was obtained from a man under 40 in good health. The CDR3 sequence: CASSQDRVEDEQFF. The CDR3 coding sequence is TGTGCCAGCAGCCAGGACAGGGTGGAAGATGAGCAGTTCTTC.